This T cell receptor beta chain came from a study of shared clonotypes between healthy human individuals. Study summary: Researchers assigned three CD4 naive, three CD4 memory, two CD8 naive and one CD8 memory plate to each donor.

The study, taken as a whole, reports: A generally larger estimated richness was seen in naive subsets than in memory subsets.

In germline, CDR1 is SGHTA, CDR2 FQGNSA. With 4 bases clipped from V and 4 bases from J, the junction kept 3 bases outside the gene matches. This CDR3 has 15 residues. In the sorted-subset replicate PCRs, about 190 ng DNA, around 30,000 T cell genomes, was used. Sequencing was performed with immunoSEQ multiplex PCR; in TCRdb, only in-frame clones are kept and a portion is missing. Of some 2.4 million clones in the sample, 93% are singletons; the top ten hold 0.35% to 0.45%. Regarding this clone: Its antigen remains unknown. The same CDR3 arises from other DNA sequences in this sample as well.

The chain is built from TRBV7-2 and TRBJ2-1; 11 nucleotides match TRBD2. Sequencing was performed on naive CD4+ T cells from PBMCs. Described subset: CD45RA+ positively selected. This TCR was sampled from a man between 18 and 29 years old in good health. Some clones in this sample may be carry-over from other donors' samples. The CDR3 reads CASSSGTSGYNEQFF. The CDR3 coding sequence is TGTGCCAGCAGCTCGGGGACTAGCGGATACAATGAGCAGTTCTTC.